This T cell receptor (beta chain) was profiled in a study of T cells in Graves' hyperthyroidism and ophthalmopathy. Turning to the study itself: It was at initial diagnosis, before any treatment, that peripheral blood was collected. Whole-study results and caveats: Model output signaled ophthalmopathy a median approximately six months ahead of onset.

The investigators amplified TCR beta CDR3 regions from RNA transcripts. In the first-round RT-PCR of the TCR CDR3, the HTBI primer set was used. TCRdb reprocessed the multiplex PCR reads via MiXCR and lists one record per CDR3 protein. The table has roughly 500,000 distinct CDR3 sequences, about 15% seen once; the top ten hold approximately 30%. Trimming shortened V by 4 bases and J by 9 bases, and 14 bases separated the two germline ends. CDR1 and CDR2 (germline): SGHRS, YFSETQ. The CDR3 has 13 residues. Under 3 months was the duration of disease in ophthalmopathy patients, who also had a Clinical Activity Score of at least 3 and a NOSPECS grade of at least 4. Criteria for exclusion of patients were uncontrolled infection, other autoimmune disease, pregnancy or lactation. This clonotype was counted ten times or more. Its antigen is still unknown.

J is TRBJ1-5 and V is TRBV5-1; perhaps TRBD1 as D (5 bases). Material: blood. The clonotype comes from a woman aged 25 to 39 with Graves' ophthalmopathy. CDR3 bases: TGCGCCAGCAGCCTGGGGGAAGGTGGGCCCCAGCATTTT. This encodes CASSLGEGGPQHF.